This passage covers 30 T cell receptor beta chains from one sample sequenced in a study of T cells in Graves' hyperthyroidism and ophthalmopathy. Amplification yielded TCR beta CDR3 regions, with RNA transcripts as the source. The TCR CDR3 was amplified in a first-round RT-PCR using the HTBI primer set. TCRdb analysed the multiplex PCR reads with MiXCR anew, one entry per CDR3 protein. The data contain around 600,000 distinct CDR3 sequences, 45% of them singletons. The source material was peripheral blood or thyroid tissue (not recorded which). The receptors were sampled from an adult man with Graves' disease, either hyperthyroidism or ophthalmopathy (not recorded which).

Many counts were recorded for this clonotype. The genes are TRBV7-2 and TRBJ2-7; D is uncertain. The V end lost 5 bases, the J end lost 0 bases, and 8 bases lay between the germline ends. There are 13 residues in the CDR3. Germline assignment: CDR1 SGHTA and CDR2 FQGNSA. The CDR3 DNA is TGTGCCAGCAGCAGTGGGGTCTCCTACGAGCAGTACTTC. Its translation: CASSSGVSYEQYF. The full variable domain, with the rest looked up from reference TRBV7-2 and TRBJ2-7, is GAGVSQSPSNKVTEKGKDVELRCDPISGHTALYWYRQSLGQGLEFLIYFQGNSAPDKSGLPSDRFSAERTGGSVSTLTIQRTQQEDSAVYLCASSSGVSYEQYFGPGTRLTVT.

This sequence joins TRBV5-1 and TRBJ1-1; 12 bases fit TRBD1. The CDR3 is 16 amino acids. Germline values: CDR1 SGHRS, CDR2 YFSETQ. After removal of 2 bases from V and 7 bases from J, the junction contained 9 bases not matched to a gene. The CDR3 DNA sequence: TGCGCCAGCAGCTTTGTCCCGGGACAGGGGGCTGGTGAAGCTTTCTTT. As protein: CASSFVPGQGAGEAFF. The entire variable domain, with the rest obtained from reference TRBV5-1 and TRBJ1-1, is as follows: KAGVTQTPRYLIKTRGQQVTLSCSPISGHRSVSWYQQTPGQGLQFLFEYFSETQRNKGNFPGRFSGRQFSNSRSEMNVSTLELGDSALYLCASSFVPGQGAGEAFFGQGTRLTVV.

The chain combines TRBV20-1 with TRBJ2-7; D perhaps matches TRBD1 (6 bases). The CDR3 covers 14 residues. V was shortened by 3 bases and J by 4 bases, with 16 bases between the two germline ends. Per germline, CDR1 DFQATT and CDR2 SNEGSKA (reference sequence). The CDR3 sequence is CSASQPGQTYEQYF. DNA of the CDR3: TGCAGTGCTAGCCAGCCTGGACAGACATACGAGCAGTACTTC.

The V call is TRBV9, the J call TRBJ1-1; D is undetermined. CDR3 size: 15 residues. Germline CDR1 SGDLS, CDR2 YYNGEE. Trimming cost V 0 bases and J 1 base, with 10 bases left between them. In DNA form, the CDR3 reads TGTGCCAGCAGCGTAGGCGGGATTGCGAACACTGAAGCTTTCTTT. Protein product: CASSVGGIANTEAFF.

Note on this clonotype: A single base separates this from a much larger clone, so it may be a read error. The rearrangement joins TRBV15 to TRBJ1-3; the D is unclear. Germline V CDR1 and CDR2: LNHNV, YYDKDF (reference sequence). The CDR3 sequence is 18 residues long. Trimming shortened V by 3 bases and J by 0 bases, and 18 bases separated the two germline ends. The CDR3 sequence is CATSSGPGSWFSGNTIYF. CDR3 coding DNA: TGTGCCACCAGCAGCGGACCGGGTTCCTGGTTCTCTGGAAACACCATATATTTT.

This clonotype was recorded a few times. The chain has TRBV7-9 and TRBJ1-1; D may be TRBD1 (5 bases). CDR3 length: 15 amino acids. Germline values: CDR1 SEHNR, CDR2 FQNEAQ (reference sequence). The germline V and J ends were trimmed by 1 base and 3 bases, with 12 bases remaining between them. The CDR3 protein is CASSLEHSGYTEAFF. In DNA form, the CDR3 reads TGTGCCAGCAGCTTAGAACATTCAGGGTACACTGAAGCTTTCTTT.

This clonotype was counted between two and nine times. This chain connects TRBV7-2 to TRBJ1-2; TRBD1 aligns across 7 bases. CDR1 and CDR2 from the germline V gene are SGHTA and FQGNSA. The CDR3 sequence is 14 residues long. The ends lost 4 bases at V and 3 bases at J; junction bases unmatched: 5. DNA for the CDR3: TGTGCCAGCAGCTCAGGGGGGGTTCACTATGGCTACACCTTC. Translated, it gives CASSSGGVHYGYTF.

This chain connects TRBV29-1 to TRBJ1-1; 7 bases fit TRBD1. V was clipped by 8 bases and J by 0 bases; unmatched bases: 9. The CDR3 runs 14 residues. The germline CDR1 and CDR2 sequences are SQVTM and ANQGSEA. The CDR3 protein is CSFRQGPMNTEAFF. The CDR3 DNA follows: TGCAGCTTTAGACAGGGCCCAATGAACACTGAAGCTTTCTTT.

About this clonotype: Since the CDR3 does not end with the conserved phenylalanine or tryptophan, this likely comes from a read error. The DNA is left out, because the CDR3 cannot be placed on it with certainty; the CDR3 is given as TCRdb lists it. The chain has TRBV12-3 or TRBV12-4 and TRBJ1-1. The CDR3 is made up of 11 amino acids, end residues included. CDR3 residues: CASSLALEQYH.

This clonotype occurred many times. The rearrangement joins TRBV20-1 to TRBJ1-1, with TRBD1 matching 7 bases. The V gene end was trimmed by 5 bases and the J gene end by 8 bases; junction bases not matched to a gene: 8. The CDR3 consists of 12 residues. Germline lookup yields CDR1 DFQATT and CDR2 SNEGSKA (reference sequence). The CDR3 sequence: CSASEGQREAFF. CDR3 coding DNA: TGCAGTGCTTCTGAGGGACAGCGCGAAGCTTTCTTT.

The chain has TRBV2 and TRBJ1-5; D is undetermined. The CDR3 runs to 14 residues. V lost 3 bases and J 5 bases, leaving 11 bases between the germline ends. In germline, CDR1 is SNHLY, CDR2 FYNNEI. The CDR3: CASSDHRVDQPQHF. The CDR3 region has the DNA TGTGCCAGCAGTGATCACCGGGTGGATCAGCCCCAGCATTTT.

The chain couples TRBV29-1 to TRBJ2-2; TRBD2 might be the D (6 bases). V lost 0 bases to trimming and J lost 5 bases, with 16 bases between them. The CDR3 has 16 residues. CDR1 and CDR2 (germline): SQVTM, ANQGSEA. The CDR3 loop reads CSVEESGTAGTGELFF. The CDR3 DNA reads as TGCAGCGTTGAAGAAAGTGGGACTGCCGGGACCGGGGAGCTGTTTTTT.

V usage is TRBV20-1 and J usage is TRBJ1-6, with D unclear. Germline CDR1 is DFQATT and CDR2 is SNEGSKA (reference sequence). This CDR3 has 14 amino acids. V lost 6 bases and J 2 bases, leaving 11 bases between the germline ends. In nucleotides, the CDR3 is TGCAGTGCGTTGGCGGGCCCCTATAATTCACCCCTCCACTTT. This sequence encodes CSALAGPYNSPLHF.

The genes are TRBV6-1 and TRBJ2-5; 10 bases fit TRBD2. The CDR3 loop spans 15 amino acids. The germline V gene has CDR1 MNHNS and CDR2 SASEGT. J lost 2 bases, V lost 5 bases, and 5 bases had no gene match. In DNA, the CDR3 is TGTGCCAGCAGTACGCTAGCGGGGGCTCAAGAGACCCAGTACTTC. This sequence encodes CASSTLAGAQETQYF.

This clonotype came up a few times. V usage is TRBV6-5 and J usage is TRBJ2-7; 10 bases agree with TRBD2. From germline, CDR1 is MNHEY and CDR2 SVGAGI. V shed 4 bases and J 2 bases; nucleotides not matched to a gene: 5. The CDR3 extends over 15 amino acids. The CDR3 nucleotides read TGTGCCAGCAGTTCCATAGCGGGAGGCGCCTACGAGCAGTACTTC. It codes for CASSSIAGGAYEQYF.

The genes are TRBV27 and TRBJ1-5; 11 nucleotides align to TRBD1. The trim removed 3 bases at V and 7 bases at J, leaving 5 bases unmatched. Germline loops: CDR1 MNHEY, CDR2 SMNVEV (reference sequence). The CDR3 is 15 amino acids. The DNA of the CDR3 is TGTGCCAGCAGTTTTCGGACAGGGGGCGACCAGCCCCAGCATTTT. The encoded protein is CASSFRTGGDQPQHF.

This clonotype has a count of ten or more. The junction does not match germline at one end; this may be a read error. The chain is built from TRBV7-7 and TRBJ2-7, with unresolved D. Germline CDR1 is SSHAT and CDR2 is FNYEAQ (reference sequence). CDR3 length: 14 residues. CDR3 region: CASSLSQFAYEQYF. The CDR3 nucleotides read TGTGCTAGCAGCTTGTCACAATTTGCCTACGAGCAGTACTTC.

This clonotype was seen a handful of times. V and J are TRBV12-3 or TRBV12-4 and TRBJ1-1, with D possibly matching TRBD1 (5 bases). V was pared by 8 bases and J by 1 base, with 11 bases between. This CDR3 spans 13 amino acids. The CDR3 protein is CASLGHSNTEAFF. CDR3 nucleotide sequence: TGTGCCAGCTTAGGACACTCGAACACTGAAGCTTTCTTT.

The chain employs TRBV19 and TRBJ1-1; maybe TRBD1 (5 bases). The germline gives CDR1 LNHDA, CDR2 SQIVND (reference sequence). V was shortened by 1 base and J by 4 bases, with 10 bases between the two germline ends. The CDR3 contains 14 residues. The CDR3 DNA reads TGTGCCAGTAGTATAGGAGCAGGGCCCACTGAAGCTTTCTTT. Translation gives CASSIGAGPTEAFF.

The chain recombines TRBV29-1 with TRBJ2-7; the match to TRBD2 covers 14 bases. The V gene's germline CDR1 is SQVTM and CDR2 ANQGSEA. The CDR3 has 16 residues. Trimming took 3 bases from V and 6 from J; bases not matched to a gene: 10. CDR3 sequence reads: CSVDDVGTSGSAEQYF. CDR3 nucleotide sequence: TGCAGCGTTGACGACGTTGGGACTAGCGGGAGCGCCGAGCAGTACTTC.

The chain recombines TRBV12-3 or TRBV12-4 with TRBJ1-1, with 7 bases that match TRBD1. The CDR3 covers 16 residues. V shed 5 bases, J shed 0 bases, and the junction held 9 bases outside the gene matches. The CDR3 spells CASSERQGFMNTEAFF. The CDR3 DNA sequence: TGTGCCAGCAGTGAAAGACAGGGATTCATGAACACTGAAGCTTTCTTT.

Comments on this clonotype: A read error is possible here, since a much larger clone lies one base away. The rearrangement uses TRBV5-1 and TRBJ1-1; D uncertain. CDR3 length: 15 amino acids. Germline V lookup: CDR1 SGHRS, CDR2 YFSETQ. The CDR3 is CASSLGHRQNTGAFF. The CDR3 nucleotides are TGCGCCAGCAGCTTGGGACATCGGCAGAACACTGGAGCTTTCTTT.

A single count supports this clonotype. This may be a read error, as it is one base from a much larger clone. The chain is built from TRBV5-6 and TRBJ1-2; D is unclear. Germline loops: CDR1 SGHDT, CDR2 YYEEEE. The CDR3 has 13 amino acids. V gave up 1 base and J gave up 4 bases, with 8 bases separating them. The CDR3 here is CASSLNGIYGYTF. CDR3 bases: TGTGCCAGCAGCTTGAACGGGATCTATGGCTACACCTTC. Based on the CDR3 plus reference TRBV5-6 and TRBJ1-2, the full variable domain is DAGVTQSPTHLIKTRGQQVTLRCSPKSGHDTVSWYQQALGQGPQFIFQYYEEEERQRGNFPDRFSGHQFPNYSSELNVNALLLGDSALYLCASSLNGIYGYTFGSGTRLTVV.

This clonotype was observed a handful of times. The J gene is TRBJ1-1, the V gene TRBV7-2; D might be TRBD1 (6 bases). V dropped 5 bases and J dropped 1 base, with 14 bases sitting between them. Germline V gene data show CDR1 as SGHTA and CDR2 as FQGNSA. The CDR3 runs 15 residues. The CDR3, as DNA: TGTGCCAGCAGCCAACGGACAGCCGAGAACACTGAAGCTTTCTTT. This codes for CASSQRTAENTEAFF.

On this clonotype: This could be a read error, since a much larger clone is one nucleotide away. CDR3 loop: CASSSGGGPQHF. The CDR3 bases are TGTGCCAGCAGCAGCGGGGGCGGGCCCCAGCATTTT. J is TRBJ1-5 and V is TRBV7-3, with D perhaps matching TRBD1 (6 bases). V was shortened by 5 bases and J by 9 bases, with 11 bases between the two germline ends. Germline CDR1 and CDR2: SGHTA and FQGTGA. The CDR3 sequence is 12 residues long. Drawing the rest from reference TRBV7-3 and TRBJ1-5, the complete variable domain is GAGVSQTPSNKVTEKGKYVELRCDPISGHTALYWYRQSLGQGPEFLIYFQGTGAADDSGLPNDRFFAVRPEGSVSTLKIQRTERGDSAVYLCASSSGGGPQHFGDGTRLSIL.

The table lists this clonotype with a few counts. The CDR3, as DNA: TGTGCCAGCAGTCTCACCGGGACAGGGGGAGAGACCCAGTACTTC. Amino acid sequence: CASSLTGTGGETQYF. The rearrangement links TRBV2 to TRBJ2-5; TRBD1 aligns across 11 bases. The CDR3 consists of 15 residues. The V segment lost 5 bases and the J segment 4 bases; nucleotides outside the gene matches: 6. Germline V CDR1 and CDR2: SNHLY, FYNNEI.

The gene calls are TRBV7-6 and TRBJ1-3; D gene ambiguous. CDR3 length: 14 residues. CDR1 is SGHVS and CDR2 is FNYEAQ in the germline V gene. V lost 5 bases to trimming and J lost 0 bases, with 8 bases between them. The CDR3 nucleotides are TGTGCCAGCAGCCACGGGTCCTCTGGAAACACCATATATTTT. It translates to CASSHGSSGNTIYF.

V usage is TRBV19 and J usage is TRBJ1-2; tentative D call: TRBD1 (6 bases). The CDR3 is made up of 13 amino acids. Trimming cost V 3 bases and J 9 bases, with 14 bases left between them. Germline V gene data show CDR1 as LNHDA and CDR2 as SQIVND (reference sequence). In DNA, the CDR3 is TGTGCCAGTAGTATCTGGGGGCTGGGCCGCTACACCTTC. Its protein is CASSIWGLGRYTF.

The CDR3 DNA sequence: TGCAGTGCTAGAGATACCCAGGGTGTTTCCTATAATTCACCCCTCCACTTT. It encodes CSARDTQGVSYNSPLHF. This chain uses TRBV20-1 with TRBJ1-6; a weak D match, TRBD1 (5 bases). From germline, CDR1 is DFQATT and CDR2 SNEGSKA (reference sequence). V dropped 0 bases and J dropped 1 base, with 13 bases sitting between them. CDR3 length: 17 amino acids.

The chain recombines TRBV2 with TRBJ1-1; D not certain. This CDR3 has 14 residues. The ends were cut back, 6 bases at V and 3 bases at J, with 14 bases in the middle. Looked up from germline, CDR1 is SNHLY and CDR2 is FYNNEI. The CDR3 loop reads CASSQGHQDTEAFF. CDR3 nucleotide sequence: TGTGCCAGCAGCCAAGGCCACCAGGACACTGAAGCTTTCTTT.